The following is a T cell receptor (beta chain) sequence with its context. Its specificity is not known. Time point indicated: after dendritic cell vaccination, including at tumor progression/relapse. Fresh-frozen tumor tissue and more than two years of survival data were available for all. Before vaccination, two weeks after the third vaccination, and at progression, PBMC were collected. These data originate in a study of glioma-infiltrating T cells after dendritic cell vaccination. Study results and caveats: The cohort had few patients with full blood and tumor sets.

Generated by immunoSEQ multiplex PCR, the TCRdb table keeps only in-frame clones and is missing some. The sample includes 90,000 to 95,000 clones, about 81% of them seen just once. The material was blood, obtained after dendritic cell vaccination. The receptor was isolated from a human donor with glioblastoma.

The CDR3 DNA is TGTGCCAGTAGTACCATGGACAGGGAAATTCTTGGCTACACCTTC. It is translated as CASSTMDREILGYTF. The rearrangement links TRBV19 to TRBJ1-2; 8 positions agree with TRBD1. The CDR3 is 15 residues long. Per the germline V gene, CDR1 is LNHDA and CDR2 is SQIVND (reference sequence). V shed 4 bases, J shed 7 bases, and the junction held 11 bases outside the gene matches.